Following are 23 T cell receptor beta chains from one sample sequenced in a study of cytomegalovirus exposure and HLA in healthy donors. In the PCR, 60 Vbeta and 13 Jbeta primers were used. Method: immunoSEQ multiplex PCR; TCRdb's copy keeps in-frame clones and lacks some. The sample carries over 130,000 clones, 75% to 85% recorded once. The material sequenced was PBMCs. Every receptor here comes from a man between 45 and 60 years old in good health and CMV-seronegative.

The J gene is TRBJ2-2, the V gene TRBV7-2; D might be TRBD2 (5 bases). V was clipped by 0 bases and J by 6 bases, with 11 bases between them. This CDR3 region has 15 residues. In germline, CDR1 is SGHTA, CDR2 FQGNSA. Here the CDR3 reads CASSLASGGAGELFF. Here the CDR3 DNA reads TGTGCCAGCAGCTTAGCCTCAGGAGGCGCCGGGGAGCTGTTTTTT.

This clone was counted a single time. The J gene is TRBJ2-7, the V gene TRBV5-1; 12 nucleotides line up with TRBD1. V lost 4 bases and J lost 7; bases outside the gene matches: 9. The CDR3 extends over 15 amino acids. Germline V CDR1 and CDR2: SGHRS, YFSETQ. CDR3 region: CASSAPGQGAGEQYF. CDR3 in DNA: TGCGCCAGCAGCGCGCCGGGACAGGGGGCTGGGGAGCAGTACTTC.

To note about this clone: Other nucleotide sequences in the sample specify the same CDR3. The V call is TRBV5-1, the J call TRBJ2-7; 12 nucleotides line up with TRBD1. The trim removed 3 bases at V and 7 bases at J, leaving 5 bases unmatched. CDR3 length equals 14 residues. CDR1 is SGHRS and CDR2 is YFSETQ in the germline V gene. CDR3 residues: CASSWGTGGDEQYF. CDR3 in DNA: TGCGCCAGCAGCTGGGGGACAGGGGGCGATGAGCAGTACTTC.

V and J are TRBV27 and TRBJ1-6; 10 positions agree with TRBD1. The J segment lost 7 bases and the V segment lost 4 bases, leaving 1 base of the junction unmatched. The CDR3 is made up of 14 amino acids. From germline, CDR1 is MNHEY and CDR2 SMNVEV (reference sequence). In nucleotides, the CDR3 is TGTGCCAGCAGTTGGGGACAGGGGAATTCACCCCTCCACTTT. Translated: CASSWGQGNSPLHF.

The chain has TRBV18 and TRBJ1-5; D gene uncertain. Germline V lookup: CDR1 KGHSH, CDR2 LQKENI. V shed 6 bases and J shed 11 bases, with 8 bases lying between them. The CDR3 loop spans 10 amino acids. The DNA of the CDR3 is TGTGCCAGCTCTCCCAGAACCCAGCATTTT. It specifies CASSPRTQHF.

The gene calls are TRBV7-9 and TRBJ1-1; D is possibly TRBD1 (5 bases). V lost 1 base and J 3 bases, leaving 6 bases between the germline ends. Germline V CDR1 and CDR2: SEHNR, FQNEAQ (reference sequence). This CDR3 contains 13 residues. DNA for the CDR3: TGTGCCAGCAGCTTAGTCAGGGACACTGAAGCTTTCTTT. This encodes CASSLVRDTEAFF.

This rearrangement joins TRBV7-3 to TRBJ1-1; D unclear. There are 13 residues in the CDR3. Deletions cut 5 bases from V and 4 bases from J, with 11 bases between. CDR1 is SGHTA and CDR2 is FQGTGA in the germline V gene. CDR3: CASSRPGITEAFF. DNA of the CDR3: TGTGCCAGCAGCCGCCCGGGAATCACTGAAGCTTTCTTT.

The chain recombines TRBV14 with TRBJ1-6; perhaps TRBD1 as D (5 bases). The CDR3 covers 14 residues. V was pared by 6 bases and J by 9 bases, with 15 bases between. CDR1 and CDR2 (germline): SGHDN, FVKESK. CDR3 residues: CASSLGTGRSPLHF. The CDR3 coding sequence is TGTGCCAGCAGTCTGGGCACAGGTCGTTCACCCCTCCACTTT.

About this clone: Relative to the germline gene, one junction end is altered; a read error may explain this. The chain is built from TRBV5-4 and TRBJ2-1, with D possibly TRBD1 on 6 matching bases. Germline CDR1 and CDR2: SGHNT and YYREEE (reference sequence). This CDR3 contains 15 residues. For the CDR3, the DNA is TGTGCCAGCAGCGGTACAGGGAACTCCGACAATGAGCAGTTCTTC. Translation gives CASSGTGNSDNEQFF.

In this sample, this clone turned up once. In DNA form, the CDR3 reads TGCGCCAGCAGCGAAAGACAGGGAGGGAACACCGGGGAGCTGTTTTTT. Its translation is CASSERQGGNTGELFF. The chain has TRBV5-1 and TRBJ2-2, with a possible D match to TRBD1 (7 bases). The V end was cut by 4 bases, the J end by 1 base, with 14 bases between. This CDR3 is 16 amino acids long. Per the germline V gene, CDR1 is SGHRS and CDR2 is YFSETQ.

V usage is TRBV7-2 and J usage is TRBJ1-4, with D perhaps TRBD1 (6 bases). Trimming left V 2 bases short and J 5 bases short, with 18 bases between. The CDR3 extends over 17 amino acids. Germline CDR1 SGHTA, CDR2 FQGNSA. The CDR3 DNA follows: TGTGCCAGCAGCTTAACAGGGACGCAGGTGGCAAATGAAAAACTGTTTTTT. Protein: CASSLTGTQVANEKLFF.

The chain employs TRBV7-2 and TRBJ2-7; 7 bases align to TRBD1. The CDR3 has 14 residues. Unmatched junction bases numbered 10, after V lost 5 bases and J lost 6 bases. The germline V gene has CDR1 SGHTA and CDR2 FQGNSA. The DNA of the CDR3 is TGTGCCAGCAGCGCCCCGAGAGGGGGCTTCGAGCAGTACTTC. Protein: CASSAPRGGFEQYF.

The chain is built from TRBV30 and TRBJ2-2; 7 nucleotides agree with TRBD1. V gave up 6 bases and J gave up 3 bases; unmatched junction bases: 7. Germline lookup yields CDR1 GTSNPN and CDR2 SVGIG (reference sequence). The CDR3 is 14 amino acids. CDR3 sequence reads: CACRQGADTGELFF. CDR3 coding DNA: TGTGCCTGCAGACAGGGCGCAGACACCGGGGAGCTGTTTTTT.

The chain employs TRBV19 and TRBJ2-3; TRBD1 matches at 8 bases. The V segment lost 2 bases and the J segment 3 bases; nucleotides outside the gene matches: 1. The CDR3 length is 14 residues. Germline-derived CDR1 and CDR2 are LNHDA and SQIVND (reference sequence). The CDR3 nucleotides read TGTGCCAGTAGTATAAGACAGGGGACAGATACGCAGTATTTT. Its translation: CASSIRQGTDTQYF.

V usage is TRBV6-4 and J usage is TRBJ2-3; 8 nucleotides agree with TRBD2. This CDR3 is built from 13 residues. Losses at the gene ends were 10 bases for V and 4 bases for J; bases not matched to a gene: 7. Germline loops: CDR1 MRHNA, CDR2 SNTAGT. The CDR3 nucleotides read TGTGCCATCCAGCGGGAGAGTTCAGATACGCAGTATTTT. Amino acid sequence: CAIQRESSDTQYF.

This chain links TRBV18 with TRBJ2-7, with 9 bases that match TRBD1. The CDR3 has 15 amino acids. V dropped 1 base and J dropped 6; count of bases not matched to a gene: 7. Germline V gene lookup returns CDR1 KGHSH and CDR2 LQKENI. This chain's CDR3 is CASSPLSGQGREQYF. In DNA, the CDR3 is TGTGCCAGCTCACCACTGTCGGGACAGGGTCGCGAGCAGTACTTC. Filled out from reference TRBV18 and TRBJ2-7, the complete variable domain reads NAGVMQNPRHLVRRRGQEARLRCSPMKGHSHVYWYRQLPEEGLKFMVYLQKENIIDESGMPKERFSAEFPKEGPSILRIQQVVRGDSAAYFCASSPLSGQGREQYFGPGTRLTVT.

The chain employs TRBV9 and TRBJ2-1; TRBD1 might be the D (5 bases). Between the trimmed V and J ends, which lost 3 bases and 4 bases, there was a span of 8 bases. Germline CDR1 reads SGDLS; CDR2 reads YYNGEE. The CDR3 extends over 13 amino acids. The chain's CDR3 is CASSGTPYNEQFF. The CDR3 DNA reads TGTGCCAGCAGCGGGACACCTTACAATGAGCAGTTCTTC.

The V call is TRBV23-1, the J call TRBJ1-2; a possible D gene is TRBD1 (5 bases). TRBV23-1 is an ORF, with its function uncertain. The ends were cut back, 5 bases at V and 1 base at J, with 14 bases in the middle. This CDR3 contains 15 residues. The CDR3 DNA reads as TGCGCCAGCAGTACCTGGCGACAGATTAACTATGGCTACACCTTC. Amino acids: CASSTWRQINYGYTF.

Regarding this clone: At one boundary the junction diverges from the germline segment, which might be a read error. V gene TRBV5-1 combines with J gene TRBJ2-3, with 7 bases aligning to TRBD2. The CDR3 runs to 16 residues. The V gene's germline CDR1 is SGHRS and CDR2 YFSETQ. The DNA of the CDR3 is TGCGCCAGCAGCTTGGCCCCTAGCGGTAACACAGGTACGCAGTATTTT. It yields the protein CASSLAPSGNTGTQYF.

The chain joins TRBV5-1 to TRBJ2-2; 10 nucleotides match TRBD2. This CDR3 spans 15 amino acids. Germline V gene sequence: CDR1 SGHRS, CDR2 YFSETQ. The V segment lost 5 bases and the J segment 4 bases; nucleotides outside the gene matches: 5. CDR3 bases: TGCGCCAGCAGACCAGCGGGAGGGGGCACCGGGGAGCTGTTTTTT. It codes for CASRPAGGGTGELFF.

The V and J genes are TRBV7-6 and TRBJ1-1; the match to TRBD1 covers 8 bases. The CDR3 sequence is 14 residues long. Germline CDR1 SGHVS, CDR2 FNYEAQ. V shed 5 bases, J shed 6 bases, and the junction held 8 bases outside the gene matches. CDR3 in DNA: TGTGCCAGCAGCCCAGGACAGGGTGGCGCTGAAGCTTTCTTT. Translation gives CASSPGQGGAEAFF.

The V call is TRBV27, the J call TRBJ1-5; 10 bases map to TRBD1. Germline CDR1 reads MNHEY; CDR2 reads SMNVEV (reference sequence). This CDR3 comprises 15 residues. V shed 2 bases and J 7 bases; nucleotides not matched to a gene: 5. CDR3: CASSLEGTGDQPQHF. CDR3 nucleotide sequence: TGTGCCAGCAGTTTAGAAGGGACAGGGGACCAGCCCCAGCATTTT.

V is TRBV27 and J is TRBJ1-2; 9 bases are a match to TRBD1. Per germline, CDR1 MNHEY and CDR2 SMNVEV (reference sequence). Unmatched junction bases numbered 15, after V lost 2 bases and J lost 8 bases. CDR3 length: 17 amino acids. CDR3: CASSLNTGGGRIGGYTF. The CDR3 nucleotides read TGTGCCAGCAGTTTAAATACAGGGGGCGGACGAATTGGGGGCTACACCTTC.